Below, 18 T cell receptor beta chains from the same sample are listed, as sequenced in a study of blood T cell repertoires in COVID-19. The repertoire was sequenced with immunoSEQ multiplex PCR; TCRdb's copy has only in-frame clones and lacks some. This table has some 160,000 clones, 75% to 85% appearing once. Sequencing was carried out using peripheral blood. The receptor source for this set is a man aged 55 to 70 with acute or convalescent COVID-19.

The rearrangement joins TRBV9 to TRBJ1-4, with 7 bases aligning to TRBD1. With V trimmed by 3 bases and J by 4 bases, 12 bases remained unmatched. This CDR3 spans 17 amino acids. Looked up from germline, CDR1 is SGDLS and CDR2 is YYNGEE. CDR3 sequence (DNA): TGTGCCAGCAGCGCCGGGACAGCGCTTACCTTTAATGAAAAACTGTTTTTT. Amino acid sequence: CASSAGTALTFNEKLFF.

The gene calls are TRBV29-1 and TRBJ2-7; 12 positions agree with TRBD2. CDR3 length equals 15 residues. The ends lost 1 base at V and 5 bases at J; junction bases unmatched: 6. Germline loops: CDR1 SQVTM, CDR2 ANQGSEA. DNA for the CDR3: TGCAGCGTTGAAGGAAGACTAGCGGGAGTTAACGAGCAGTACTTC. It translates to CSVEGRLAGVNEQYF.

The rearrangement links TRBV3-1 (or the pseudogene TRBV3-2) to TRBJ2-7, with D maybe TRBD2 (6 bases). Trimming took off 4 bases at V and 4 bases at J, with 17 bases between the two ends. The germline V gene has CDR1 LGHDT and CDR2 YNNKEL (reference sequence). This CDR3 is 15 amino acids long. The CDR3 region is CASSPTGLSYYEQYF. The CDR3, as DNA: TGTGCCAGCAGCCCCACGGGACTCAGTTATTACGAGCAGTACTTC.

For this clone: One end of the junction does not line up with germline, which may come from a read error. CDR3 DNA sequence: TGTGCCAGCAGCCTAACCCCAAACACTGAAGCTTTCTTT. Protein: CASSLTPNTEAFF. V and J are TRBV7-3 and TRBJ1-1, with D unresolved. Germline V gives CDR1 SGHTA, CDR2 FQGTGA. The CDR3 sequence is 13 residues long.

This clone occurred once. The chain combines TRBV6-2 or TRBV6-3 with TRBJ1-5; D gene ambiguous. Germline V gene lookup returns CDR1 MNHEY and CDR2 SVGEGT. The CDR3 spans 13 residues. Trimming took 5 bases from V and 2 from J, leaving 7 bases between them. CDR3 in DNA: TGTGCCAGCAGTACAGACGGCAATCAGCCCCAGCATTTT. Translating it yields CASSTDGNQPQHF.

V is TRBV28 and J is TRBJ2-7, with 8 bases identical to TRBD1. The CDR3 length is 15 residues. V shed 4 bases and J 1 base; nucleotides not matched to a gene: 6. Germline CDR1 and CDR2: MDHEN and SYDVKM. The DNA of the CDR3 is TGTGCCAGCAGTTCGGCCGGGACAGGTTCCTACGAGCAGTACTTC. Encoded protein: CASSSAGTGSYEQYF.

The chain links TRBV5-1 to TRBJ1-3; 8 bases map to TRBD1. This CDR3 contains 14 residues. V shed 7 bases, J shed 0 bases, and the junction held 3 bases outside the gene matches. Germline CDR1 and CDR2: SGHRS and YFSETQ. DNA of the CDR3: TGCGCCAGCGGACAGGGCCTCTCTGGAAACACCATATATTTT. Its translation is CASGQGLSGNTIYF.

The rearrangement uses TRBV5-4 and TRBJ2-5, with a possible D match to TRBD1 (5 bases). There are 13 residues in the CDR3. Trimming took 2 bases from V and 4 from J, leaving 9 bases between them. Per the germline V gene, CDR1 is SGHNT and CDR2 is YYREEE (reference sequence). The CDR3 DNA follows: TGTGCCAGCAGCTTCGCAGGGTCAGAGACCCAGTACTTC. Protein sequence: CASSFAGSETQYF.

V usage is TRBV25-1 and J usage is TRBJ1-5; 8 bases map to TRBD1. Germline CDR1 and CDR2: MGHDK and SYGVNS. The junction had 5 bases not matched to a gene; V was cut back by 4 bases and J by 6 bases. The CDR3 loop spans 14 amino acids. CDR3 DNA: TGTGCCAGCAGTGGACAGGGGACGGCTCAGCCCCAGCATTTT. This codes for CASSGQGTAQPQHF.

CDR3 sequence: CAWSVQENTEAFF. The DNA of the CDR3 is TGTGCCTGGAGTGTTCAGGAGAACACTGAAGCTTTCTTT. V and J are TRBV30 and TRBJ1-1; D uncertain. The germline V gene has CDR1 GTSNPN and CDR2 SVGIG (reference sequence). V was clipped by 0 bases and J by 1 base, with 6 bases between them. This CDR3 spans 13 amino acids.

The chain links TRBV28 to TRBJ2-1, with D tentatively TRBD1 (6 bases). This CDR3 comprises 16 residues. Germline CDR1 is MDHEN and CDR2 is SYDVKM. Trimming cost V 5 bases and J 4 bases, with 18 bases left between them. The CDR3 coding sequence is TGTGCCAGCAGTGACCCCACAGGGAGTGGTTACAATGAGCAGTTCTTC. Protein: CASSDPTGSGYNEQFF.

The V and J genes are TRBV19 and TRBJ1-1; 9 bases map to TRBD1. Germline CDR1 and CDR2: LNHDA and SQIVND (reference sequence). V was pared by 6 bases and J by 5 bases, with 7 bases of the junction left unmatched. The CDR3 consists of 14 residues. The CDR3 nucleotides read TGTGCCAGTAGCCACAGGGGGCCGCGGACTGAAGCTTTCTTT. Protein sequence: CASSHRGPRTEAFF.

The V and J genes are TRBV5-8 and TRBJ2-1, with 9 bases aligning to TRBD2. After removal of 4 bases from V and 0 bases from J, the junction contained 8 bases not matched to a gene. The CDR3 loop spans 17 amino acids. Germline V gene lookup returns CDR1 SGHTS and CDR2 YDEGEE. The CDR3 is CASSAGTSTSSYNEQFF. Here the CDR3 DNA reads TGTGCCAGCAGCGCAGGGACTAGCACAAGCTCCTACAATGAGCAGTTCTTC.

This sequence joins TRBV30 and TRBJ2-3; D uncertain. Germline loops: CDR1 GTSNPN, CDR2 SVGIG (reference sequence). The CDR3 sequence is 12 residues long. Trimming cost V 0 bases and J 2 bases, with 3 bases left between them. The CDR3 here is CAWSVLTDTQYF. The CDR3 DNA reads as TGTGCCTGGAGTGTACTCACAGATACGCAGTATTTT.

The chain combines TRBV29-1 with TRBJ2-1; no reliable D call. Germline V gene sequence: CDR1 SQVTM, CDR2 ANQGSEA. V shed 3 bases and J shed 5 bases, with 14 bases lying between them. The CDR3 has 14 residues. The CDR3 reads CSVETPPKDNEQFF. The CDR3 nucleotides are TGCAGCGTTGAGACTCCTCCCAAAGACAATGAGCAGTTCTTC.

The J gene is TRBJ2-1, the V gene TRBV5-5; TRBD2 matches at 10 bases. Germline V gene data show CDR1 as SGHKS and CDR2 as YYEKEE (reference sequence). V was pared by 3 bases and J by 4 bases, with 4 bases of the junction left unmatched. The CDR3 runs to 15 residues. The CDR3 loop reads CASSSWTSGYNEQFF. CDR3 in DNA: TGTGCCAGCAGCTCCTGGACTAGCGGATACAATGAGCAGTTCTTC.

The genes are TRBV5-1 and TRBJ2-3, with 15 bases that match TRBD2. Unmatched junction bases numbered 3, after V lost 4 bases and J lost 6 bases. The CDR3 runs to 15 residues. Germline V gives CDR1 SGHRS, CDR2 YFSETQ. CDR3 amino acids: CASSQGLAGGDTQYF. CDR3 DNA: TGCGCCAGCAGCCAAGGACTAGCGGGAGGGGATACGCAGTATTTT. Based on the CDR3 plus reference TRBV5-1 and TRBJ2-3, the full variable domain is KAGVTQTPRYLIKTRGQQVTLSCSPISGHRSVSWYQQTPGQGLQFLFEYFSETQRNKGNFPGRFSGRQFSNSRSEMNVSTLELGDSALYLCASSQGLAGGDTQYFGPGTRLTVL.

The chain carries TRBV28 and TRBJ2-1, with TRBD1 as a possible D gene (5 bases). The length of the CDR3 is 14 residues. Germline CDR1 and CDR2: MDHEN and SYDVKM. V was trimmed by 7 bases and J by 4 bases, leaving 14 bases between them. The CDR3 region is CASNKGYAYNEQFF. CDR3 nucleotide sequence: TGTGCCAGCAATAAGGGGTACGCATACAATGAGCAGTTCTTC.